The 16 T cell receptor beta chains in this list originate from one sample, sequenced in a study of OX40 agonist ivuxolimab in advanced cancers. The method was immunoSEQ multiplex PCR; TCRdb's version includes in-frame clones alone and lacks a portion of them. This sample has some 22,000 clones, with approximately 89% found just once. The sequences come from CD4+ or CD8+ T cells sorted from blood, collected in a trial of the OX40 agonist ivuxolimab. The source is an adult with an advanced solid tumor such as melanoma, head and neck, liver or kidney cancer.

V is TRBV10-3 and J is TRBJ2-6; weak D call: TRBD1 (6 bases). The CDR3 extends over 22 amino acids. Per germline, CDR1 ENHRY and CDR2 SYGVKD. The V end lost 3 bases, the J end lost 1 base, and 28 bases lay between the germline ends. CDR3: CAISDPARGQGHSGSGANVLTF. CDR3 sequence (DNA): TGTGCCATCAGTGACCCAGCCAGAGGCCAGGGGCATTCGGGTTCTGGGGCCAACGTCCTGACTTTC.

V usage is TRBV4-2 and J usage is TRBJ1-4; 12 bases are a match to TRBD1. The CDR3 length is 16 residues. Trimming removed 4 bases from V and 8 bases from J; junction bases left unmatched: 8. From germline, CDR1 is LGHNA and CDR2 YNFKEQ. In DNA, the CDR3 is TGTGCCAGCAGCCCAGGGACAGGGGGCTTGGGGGAAAAACTGTTTTTT. Amino acid sequence: CASSPGTGGLGEKLFF.

The CDR3 nucleotides are TGTGCCAGCAGCTTAGACTCCTGGGCGATGGAGACCCAGTACTTC. This gives the protein CASSLDSWAMETQYF. This sequence joins TRBV11-2 and TRBJ2-5; D is ambiguous. Trimming stripped 0 bases from V and 5 bases from J, with 13 bases between. The CDR3 sequence is 15 residues long. The germline gives CDR1 SGHAT, CDR2 FQNNGV.

This sequence joins TRBV10-1 and TRBJ2-5; 12 bases are a match to TRBD2. V gave up 3 bases and J gave up 2 bases; unmatched junction bases: 7. The length of the CDR3 is 17 residues. Germline assignment: CDR1 WNHNN and CDR2 SYGVQD (reference sequence). The CDR3 bases are TGCGCCAGCAGTGACTCGACTAGCGGGAGTTTTCAAGAGACCCAGTACTTC. This gives the protein CASSDSTSGSFQETQYF.

V gene TRBV7-9 combines with J gene TRBJ2-1, with 14 bases fitting TRBD2. Germline V CDR1 and CDR2: SEHNR, FQNEAQ (reference sequence). The length of the CDR3 is 16 residues. In DNA form, the CDR3 reads TGTCTTGCCAGGACTAGCGGGGGGACGGATCACAATGAGCAGTTCTTC. It translates to CLARTSGGTDHNEQFF.

The V and J genes are TRBV12-5 and TRBJ1-4; 7 positions agree with TRBD1. The junction had 5 bases not matched to a gene; V was cut back by 5 bases and J by 5 bases. Germline assignment: CDR1 LGHNT and CDR2 FRNRAP. The CDR3 is 14 residues long. The CDR3 loop reads CASGTGQKNEKLFF. CDR3 DNA sequence: TGTGCTAGTGGTACGGGACAGAAAAATGAAAAACTGTTTTTT.

As to this clone: At one boundary the junction diverges from the germline segment, which might be a read error. The CDR3 DNA is TGCGCCAGCAGCCAGAGTCCCTCAGCCGCCGGAGTTTTAGTCTTC. Protein product: CASSQSPSAAGVLVF. The V call is TRBV4-1, the J call TRBJ2-1; D uncertain. The CDR3 has 15 residues. Germline V gene sequence: CDR1 MGHRA, CDR2 YSYEKL.

The V and J genes are TRBV5-1 and TRBJ2-3; 8 nucleotides agree with TRBD2. V was pared by 4 bases and J by 0 bases, with 16 bases of the junction left unmatched. The CDR3 length is 19 residues. From germline, CDR1 is SGHRS and CDR2 YFSETQ. The CDR3 sequence: CASSDPVERGPRSTDTQYF. The CDR3 DNA sequence: TGCGCCAGCAGCGACCCGGTTGAGCGGGGGCCCAGGAGCACAGATACGCAGTATTTT.

The rearrangement links TRBV15 to TRBJ1-5; 7 bases map to TRBD1. The V and J ends lost 3 bases and 1 base, in that order; junction bases with no gene match: 0. The germline V gene encodes CDR1 LNHNV and CDR2 YYDKDF (reference sequence). The CDR3 length is 14 residues. The CDR3 DNA reads as TGTGCCACCAGCAGGGACAGGAGCAATCAGCCCCAGCATTTT. Translating gives CATSRDRSNQPQHF.

The chain employs TRBV4-1 and TRBJ1-2; D is uncertain. This CDR3 comprises 13 residues. Trimming shortened V by 1 base and J by 3 bases, and 6 bases separated the two germline ends. Germline CDR1 reads MGHRA; CDR2 reads YSYEKL. The CDR3: CASSQAQDYGYTF. CDR3 nucleotides: TGCGCCAGCAGCCAAGCTCAGGACTATGGCTACACCTTC.

The chain carries TRBV29-1 and TRBJ1-2; D not resolved. The length of the CDR3 is 15 residues. The V gene lost 2 bases and the J gene lost 4 bases, with 17 bases spanning the gap. Germline V lookup: CDR1 SQVTM, CDR2 ANQGSEA. Written as DNA, the CDR3 is TGCAGCGTTGAACCGGACGGCGCGGGCGGCTATGGCTACACCTTC. This sequence encodes CSVEPDGAGGYGYTF.

The rearrangement links TRBV19 to TRBJ2-5; 10 bases are shared with TRBD1. The V segment lost 0 bases and the J segment 0 bases; nucleotides outside the gene matches: 4. The CDR3 loop spans 17 amino acids. From germline, CDR1 is LNHDA and CDR2 SQIVND (reference sequence). The CDR3 DNA sequence: TGTGCCAGTAGTATAGATCCCGGGACAGGGGACCAAGAGACCCAGTACTTC. Protein sequence: CASSIDPGTGDQETQYF.

The rearrangement joins TRBV5-1 to TRBJ1-1; TRBD1 aligns across 12 bases. The CDR3 covers 14 residues. Per germline, CDR1 SGHRS and CDR2 YFSETQ. V trimming: 4 bases; J trimming: 6 bases; junction bases outside the gene matches: 4. CDR3 loop: CASSPGQGAAEAFF. The CDR3 DNA sequence: TGCGCCAGCAGCCCGGGACAGGGGGCCGCTGAAGCTTTCTTT.

The CDR3, as DNA: TGCGCCAGCAGCCAAGACAGGGGGTACTACGAGCAGTACTTC. Translation gives CASSQDRGYYEQYF. The chain employs TRBV4-3 and TRBJ2-7; 7 bases fit TRBD1. With 0 bases clipped from V and 3 bases from J, the junction kept 2 bases outside the gene matches. Germline V CDR1 and CDR2: LGHNA, YSLEER. This CDR3 has 14 amino acids.

J is TRBJ1-3 and V is TRBV21-1. TRBV21-1 is designated a pseudogene. The CDR3 runs 15 residues. Here the CDR3 reads CASSPHPASGNTIYF. The CDR3 DNA is TGTGCCAGCAGCCCACACCCCGCGAGTGGAAACACCATATATTTT.

The V gene is TRBV9, the J gene TRBJ1-6; possibly TRBD1 for D (5 bases). The length of the CDR3 is 17 residues. In germline, CDR1 is SGDLS, CDR2 YYNGEE. Deletions cut 3 bases from V and 0 bases from J, with 13 bases between. The CDR3 reads CASSEPQEPSYNSPLHF. The CDR3 bases are TGTGCCAGCAGCGAACCACAGGAGCCCTCCTATAATTCACCCCTCCACTTT. The full variable domain, in which reference TRBV9 and TRBJ1-6 provide the parts outside the CDR3, is DSGVTQTPKHLITATGQRVTLRCSPRSGDLSVYWYQQSLDQGLQFLIQYYNGEERAKGNILERFSAQQFPDLHSELNLSSLELGDSALYFCASSEPQEPSYNSPLHFGNGTRLTVT.